Below are 3 T cell receptor beta chains sequenced from a single sample in a study of tumor-infiltrating lymphocytes in localized non-small cell lung cancer. The data were produced by immunoSEQ multiplex PCR, yet TCRdb's version contains in-frame clones alone and is incomplete. The sample has some 8,000 clones; approximately 80% are singletons. Sequencing input: lung tumor tissue. These receptors originate from a human donor with non-small cell lung cancer.

Sample share makes this clone medium-sized. The V and J genes are TRBV14 and TRBJ2-7; D unclear. Trimming left V 0 bases short and J 0 bases short, with 6 bases between. This CDR3 is built from 14 residues. CDR1 SGHDN and CDR2 FVKESK come from the germline V gene. CDR3: CASSQDMVSYEQYF. CDR3 nucleotide sequence: TGTGCCAGCAGCCAAGATATGGTCTCCTACGAGCAGTACTTC.

The chain links TRBV7-9 to TRBJ1-5, with D perhaps matching TRBD1 (6 bases). This CDR3 comprises 13 residues. V lost 5 bases to trimming and J lost 4 bases, with 9 bases between them. Germline CDR1 and CDR2: SEHNR and FQNEAQ (reference sequence). CDR3 in amino acids: CASSRQENQPQHF. The CDR3 nucleotides are TGTGCCAGCAGCCGACAGGAGAATCAGCCCCAGCATTTT.

The chain recombines TRBV9 with TRBJ2-7; either TRBD1 or TRBD2 may fit D (5 bases each). V was pared by 3 bases and J by 3 bases, with 16 bases between. Germline loops: CDR1 SGDLS, CDR2 YYNGEE. The CDR3 has 15 residues. CDR3 sequence: CASSATGTPGYEQYF. The CDR3 DNA follows: TGTGCCAGCAGCGCCACGGGGACCCCTGGCTACGAGCAGTACTTC.